One and the same sample provided the 24 T cell receptor beta chains below, sequenced in a study of T cell repertoires in cytomegalovirus infection. TCRdb re-called the reads with MiXCR, one entry per CDR3 protein. This sample has 200,000 or so distinct CDR3 sequences, with about 40% found just once. For these TCRs, the target antigens are not known. The specimen comprised CD8+ T cells from cultured PBMCs, sampled from culture after CMV antigen stimulation. All receptors come from a human donor in good health (CMV status not recorded). Some clones in this sample may be carry-over from other donors' samples.

The rearrangement uses TRBV7-2 and TRBJ1-2; possibly TRBD1 for D (5 bases). CDR1 SGHTA and CDR2 FQGNSA come from the germline V gene. CDR3 length: 14 residues. V dropped 6 bases and J dropped 4 bases, with 15 bases sitting between them. The CDR3 bases are TGTGCCAGCAGTCGGAACAGGTTAGGCTATGGCTACACCTTC. Its translation is CASSRNRLGYGYTF.

The chain joins TRBV28 to TRBJ2-7; possible D gene TRBD1, 6 bases. Trimming shortened V by 5 bases and J by 2 bases, and 10 bases separated the two germline ends. Germline V gives CDR1 MDHEN, CDR2 SYDVKM. The CDR3 loop spans 13 amino acids. As DNA, the CDR3 is TGTGCCAGCAGTGAGGGGGAAACCTACGAGCAGTACTTC. It is translated as CASSEGETYEQYF. The full variable domain, with the rest looked up from reference TRBV28 and TRBJ2-7, is DVKVTQSSRYLVKRTGEKVFLECVQDMDHENMFWYRQDPGLGLRLIYFSYDVKMKEKGDIPEGYSVSREKKERFSLILESASTNQTSMYLCASSEGETYEQYFGPGTRLTVT.

The CDR3 is CSAGAPGDTQYF. CDR3 nucleotides: TGCAGTGCTGGGGCCCCTGGGGATACGCAGTATTTT. V gene TRBV20-1 combines with J gene TRBJ2-3, with a weak D call TRBD1 (5 bases). The CDR3 loop spans 12 amino acids. Germline CDR1 reads DFQATT; CDR2 reads SNEGSKA (reference sequence). Trimming stripped 5 bases from V and 6 bases from J, with 12 bases between.

The V and J genes are TRBV12-3 or TRBV12-4 and TRBJ1-3; the D gene is possibly TRBD1 (6 bases). This CDR3 is 14 amino acids long. V was trimmed by 8 bases and J by 2 bases, leaving 13 bases between them. In DNA, the CDR3 is TGTGCCAGCCTCCACAGGGCACCTGGAAACACCATATATTTT. Amino acid sequence: CASLHRAPGNTIYF.

This clonotype was seen a single time. J is TRBJ2-1 and V is TRBV5-6, with TRBD1 matching 9 bases. The CDR3 is 15 amino acids. After removal of 4 bases from V and 5 bases from J, the junction contained 7 bases not matched to a gene. Germline CDR1 reads SGHDT; CDR2 reads YYEEEE. In nucleotides, the CDR3 is TGTGCCAGCAGCCCCGGGACAGGGACACACAATGAGCAGTTCTTC. This translates into CASSPGTGTHNEQFF.

The chain carries TRBV27 and TRBJ1-5, with 7 bases lining up with TRBD1. With 5 bases clipped from V and 7 bases from J, the junction kept 8 bases outside the gene matches. The CDR3 contains 14 residues. The germline gives CDR1 MNHEY, CDR2 SMNVEV (reference sequence). This CDR3 is CASSPRQGGQPQHF. CDR3 DNA sequence: TGTGCCAGCAGTCCACGACAGGGAGGCCAGCCCCAGCATTTT.

This clonotype has a handful of counts. The chain uses TRBV7-6 and TRBJ1-3; D might be TRBD1 (6 bases). The CDR3 length is 18 residues. The germline V gene encodes CDR1 SGHVS and CDR2 FNYEAQ. Between the trimmed V and J ends, which lost 5 bases and 4 bases, there was a span of 24 bases. CDR3 sequence: CASSAEGGGAGAGNTIYF. CDR3 sequence (DNA): TGTGCCAGCAGCGCAGAGGGCGGGGGCGCAGGAGCAGGAAACACCATATATTTT.

There are a few counts of this clonotype. The CDR3 spells CAISSNRGPTPLKTAGNTIYF. The CDR3 DNA is TGTGCCATTTCTTCCAACAGGGGACCCACGCCATTGAAAACAGCTGGAAACACCATATATTTT. V and J are TRBV10-3 and TRBJ1-3; 7 bases are shared with TRBD1. The CDR3 totals 21 residues. Germline V gene data show CDR1 as ENHRY and CDR2 as SYGVKD. With V trimmed by 9 bases and J by 2 bases, 28 bases remained unmatched.

There are a few counts of this clonotype. This chain's CDR3 is CASSVDRTVNSGANVLTF. CDR3 sequence (DNA): TGTGCCAGCAGCGTAGACAGGACAGTTAACTCTGGGGCCAACGTCCTGACTTTC. The V and J genes are TRBV9 and TRBJ2-6; D might be TRBD1 (6 bases). The CDR3 totals 18 residues. Germline loops: CDR1 SGDLS, CDR2 YYNGEE. Deletions cut 0 bases from V and 0 bases from J, with 13 bases between.

This sequence joins TRBV5-4 and TRBJ2-7; the D call may be TRBD1 or TRBD2 (6 bases each). Trimming left V 4 bases short and J 3 bases short, with 14 bases between. CDR3 length: 14 residues. Germline-derived CDR1 and CDR2 are SGHNT and YYREEE (reference sequence). Here the CDR3 reads CASSHDEGGYEQYF. The CDR3 region has the DNA TGTGCCAGCAGCCACGATGAGGGGGGCTACGAGCAGTACTTC.

This clonotype showed up just a few times. The chain couples TRBV18 to TRBJ1-5, with 9 bases lining up with TRBD1. The junction had 5 bases not matched to a gene; V was cut back by 6 bases and J by 2 bases. There are 15 residues in the CDR3. Germline V gives CDR1 KGHSH, CDR2 LQKENI. CDR3: CASSPGTGRNQPQHF. The CDR3 DNA is TGTGCCAGCTCCCCCGGGACAGGGCGCAATCAGCCCCAGCATTTT. Filled out from reference TRBV18 and TRBJ1-5, the complete variable domain reads NAGVMQNPRHLVRRRGQEARLRCSPMKGHSHVYWYRQLPEEGLKFMVYLQKENIIDESGMPKERFSAEFPKEGPSILRIQQVVRGDSAAYFCASSPGTGRNQPQHFGDGTRLSIL.

This chain uses TRBV7-6 with TRBJ1-1; 7 nucleotides agree with TRBD1. This CDR3 has 15 residues. In germline, CDR1 is SGHVS, CDR2 FNYEAQ. The trim removed 5 bases at V and 1 base at J, leaving 7 bases unmatched. The CDR3 sequence is CASSPQGQANTEAFF. CDR3 DNA sequence: TGTGCCAGCAGCCCCCAAGGACAGGCGAACACTGAAGCTTTCTTT.

There are a few counts of this clonotype. The chain combines TRBV27 with TRBJ2-5; D ambiguous. Per germline, CDR1 MNHEY and CDR2 SMNVEV (reference sequence). V was trimmed by 0 bases and J by 4 bases, leaving 6 bases between them. There are 13 residues in the CDR3. CDR3: CASSLSAVETQYF. CDR3 bases: TGTGCCAGCAGTTTATCGGCAGTAGAGACCCAGTACTTC.

This clonotype was detected only a few times. The chain recombines TRBV10-3 with TRBJ2-7; 12 positions agree with TRBD1. The CDR3 consists of 13 residues. Germline V gene sequence: CDR1 ENHRY, CDR2 SYGVKD. The ends lost 11 bases at V and 1 base at J; junction bases unmatched: 3. The CDR3 sequence: CAAGQGASYEQYF. The CDR3 bases are TGTGCCGCGGGACAGGGGGCTTCCTACGAGCAGTACTTC.

The chain carries TRBV6-6 and TRBJ2-3; D uncertain. This CDR3 spans 16 amino acids. V lost 2 bases and J 1 base, leaving 13 bases between the germline ends. Germline V gene data show CDR1 as MNHNY and CDR2 as SVGAGI (reference sequence). The CDR3 sequence is CASSYPSPSGTDTQYF. The CDR3 DNA reads TGTGCCAGCAGTTACCCTAGTCCCTCGGGCACAGATACGCAGTATTTT.

The chain uses TRBV20-1 and TRBJ2-1; TRBD2 aligns across 12 bases. CDR1 DFQATT and CDR2 SNEGSKA come from the germline V gene (reference sequence). The CDR3 loop spans 16 amino acids. V trimming: 6 bases; J trimming: 2 bases; junction bases outside the gene matches: 8. CDR3 protein: CSAFSSGGATYNEQFF. CDR3 nucleotides: TGCAGTGCATTTTCTAGCGGGGGGGCCACCTACAATGAGCAGTTCTTC.

This clonotype was counted between two and nine times. The chain uses TRBV5-1 and TRBJ1-2; no reliable D call. This CDR3 is 13 amino acids long. CDR1 and CDR2 (germline): SGHRS, YFSETQ. V shed 4 bases and J shed 4 bases, with 11 bases lying between them. The CDR3 coding sequence is TGCGCCAGCAGCGGAGGGTTCGGCTATGGCTACACCTTC. Residues: CASSGGFGYGYTF.

The genes are TRBV27 and TRBJ2-1; 10 bases are a match to TRBD2. Losses at the gene ends were 2 bases for V and 5 bases for J; bases not matched to a gene: 3. The CDR3 loop spans 15 amino acids. Germline lookup yields CDR1 MNHEY and CDR2 SMNVEV (reference sequence). The CDR3 protein is CASSLVTSGDNEQFF. The CDR3, as DNA: TGTGCCAGCAGTTTAGTCACTAGCGGGGACAATGAGCAGTTCTTC.

V gene TRBV5-1 combines with J gene TRBJ2-7; 8 bases agree with TRBD1. Per the germline V gene, CDR1 is SGHRS and CDR2 is YFSETQ. The CDR3 is 14 amino acids. V gave up 7 bases and J gave up 3 bases; unmatched junction bases: 9. The CDR3: CASAQSGQGYEQYF. CDR3 nucleotides: TGCGCCAGCGCCCAATCTGGACAGGGCTACGAGCAGTACTTC.

This clonotype turned up a few times. The DNA for the CDR3 is TGTGCCAGCACCGGCCGAACTACCTCCACAGATACGCAGTATTTT. Its translation is CASTGRTTSTDTQYF. The V gene is TRBV28, the J gene TRBJ2-3; D is ambiguous. Trimming pared 7 bases from V and 2 bases from J, leaving 16 bases between. From germline, CDR1 is MDHEN and CDR2 SYDVKM. CDR3 size: 15 residues. The variable domain in full, completed from reference TRBV28 and TRBJ2-3, reads DVKVTQSSRYLVKRTGEKVFLECVQDMDHENMFWYRQDPGLGLRLIYFSYDVKMKEKGDIPEGYSVSREKKERFSLILESASTNQTSMYLCASTGRTTSTDTQYFGPGTRLTVL.

This chain links TRBV19 with TRBJ1-2, with D possibly matching TRBD1 (6 bases). CDR1 and CDR2 (germline): LNHDA, SQIVND (reference sequence). Trimming shortened V by 3 bases and J by 4 bases, and 12 bases separated the two germline ends. The CDR3 totals 14 residues. The CDR3 loop is CASSISARGYGYTF. CDR3 coding DNA: TGTGCCAGTAGTATTTCCGCCAGGGGCTATGGCTACACCTTC.

This clonotype showed up just a few times. The V and J genes are TRBV4-1 and TRBJ1-1, with TRBD1 matching over 10 bases. There are 17 residues in the CDR3. J lost 1 base, V lost 5 bases, and 10 bases had no gene match. CDR1 and CDR2 from the germline V gene are MGHRA and YSYEKL. This chain's CDR3 is CASSWGQGYEWNTEAFF. The DNA of the CDR3 is TGCGCCAGCAGCTGGGGACAGGGGTACGAGTGGAACACTGAAGCTTTCTTT.

About this clonotype itself: In this CDR3 the conserved last residue, phenylalanine or tryptophan, is missing, so a read error is likely. No DNA is shown, since the ends of the CDR3 on it are uncertain; the CDR3 is the one TCRdb lists. V is TRBV4-1 and J is TRBJ1-5. The CDR3 has 15 residues if both end residues are counted. Germline assignment: CDR1 MGHRA and CDR2 YSYEKL. The CDR3 loop reads CASSQGQGSNQPQRY.

This chain connects TRBV2 to TRBJ1-5; D remains unclear. Germline V gives CDR1 SNHLY, CDR2 FYNNEI. The CDR3 covers 15 residues. Trimming stripped 7 bases from V and 8 bases from J, with 21 bases between. The CDR3 sequence: CASTQRAGLRKPQHF. DNA of the CDR3: TGTGCCAGCACCCAACGGGCAGGCCTAAGGAAGCCCCAGCATTTT.